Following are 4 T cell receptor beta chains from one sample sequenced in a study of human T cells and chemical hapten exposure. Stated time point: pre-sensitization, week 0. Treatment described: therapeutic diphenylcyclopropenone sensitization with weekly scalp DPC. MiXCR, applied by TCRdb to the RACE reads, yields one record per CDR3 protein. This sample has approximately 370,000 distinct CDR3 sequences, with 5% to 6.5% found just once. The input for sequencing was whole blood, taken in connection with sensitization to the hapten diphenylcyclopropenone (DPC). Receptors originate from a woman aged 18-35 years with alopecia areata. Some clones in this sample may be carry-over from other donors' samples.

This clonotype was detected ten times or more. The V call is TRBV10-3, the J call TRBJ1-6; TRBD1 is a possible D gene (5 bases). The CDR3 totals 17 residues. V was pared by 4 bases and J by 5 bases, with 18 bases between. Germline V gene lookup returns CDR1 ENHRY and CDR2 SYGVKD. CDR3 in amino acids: CAISGKGALDNNSPLHF. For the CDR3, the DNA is TGTGCCATCAGTGGTAAAGGGGCCCTGGATAATAATTCACCCCTCCACTTT.

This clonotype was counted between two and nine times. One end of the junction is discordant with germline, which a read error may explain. The CDR3 nucleotides read TGCGCCAGCCGCTTAGGACAAAGCCAAGAGACCCAGTACTTC. This gives the protein CASRLGQSQETQYF. The V gene is TRBV5-1, the J gene TRBJ2-5; D perhaps matches TRBD1 (5 bases). The CDR3 length is 14 residues. Per germline, CDR1 SGHRS and CDR2 YFSETQ.

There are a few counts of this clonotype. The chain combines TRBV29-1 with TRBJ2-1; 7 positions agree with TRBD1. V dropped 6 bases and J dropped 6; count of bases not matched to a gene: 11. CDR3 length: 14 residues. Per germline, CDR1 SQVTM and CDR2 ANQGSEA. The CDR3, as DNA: TGCAGCGTCAAGGGACAGCAATCTTCCAATGAGCAGTTCTTC. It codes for CSVKGQQSSNEQFF.

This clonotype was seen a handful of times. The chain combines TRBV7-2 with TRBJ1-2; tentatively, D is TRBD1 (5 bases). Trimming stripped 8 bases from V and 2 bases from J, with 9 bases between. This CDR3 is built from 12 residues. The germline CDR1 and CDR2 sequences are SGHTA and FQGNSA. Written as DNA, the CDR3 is TGTGCCAGCTCGACAGAAAACTATGGCTACACCTTC. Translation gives CASSTENYGYTF.